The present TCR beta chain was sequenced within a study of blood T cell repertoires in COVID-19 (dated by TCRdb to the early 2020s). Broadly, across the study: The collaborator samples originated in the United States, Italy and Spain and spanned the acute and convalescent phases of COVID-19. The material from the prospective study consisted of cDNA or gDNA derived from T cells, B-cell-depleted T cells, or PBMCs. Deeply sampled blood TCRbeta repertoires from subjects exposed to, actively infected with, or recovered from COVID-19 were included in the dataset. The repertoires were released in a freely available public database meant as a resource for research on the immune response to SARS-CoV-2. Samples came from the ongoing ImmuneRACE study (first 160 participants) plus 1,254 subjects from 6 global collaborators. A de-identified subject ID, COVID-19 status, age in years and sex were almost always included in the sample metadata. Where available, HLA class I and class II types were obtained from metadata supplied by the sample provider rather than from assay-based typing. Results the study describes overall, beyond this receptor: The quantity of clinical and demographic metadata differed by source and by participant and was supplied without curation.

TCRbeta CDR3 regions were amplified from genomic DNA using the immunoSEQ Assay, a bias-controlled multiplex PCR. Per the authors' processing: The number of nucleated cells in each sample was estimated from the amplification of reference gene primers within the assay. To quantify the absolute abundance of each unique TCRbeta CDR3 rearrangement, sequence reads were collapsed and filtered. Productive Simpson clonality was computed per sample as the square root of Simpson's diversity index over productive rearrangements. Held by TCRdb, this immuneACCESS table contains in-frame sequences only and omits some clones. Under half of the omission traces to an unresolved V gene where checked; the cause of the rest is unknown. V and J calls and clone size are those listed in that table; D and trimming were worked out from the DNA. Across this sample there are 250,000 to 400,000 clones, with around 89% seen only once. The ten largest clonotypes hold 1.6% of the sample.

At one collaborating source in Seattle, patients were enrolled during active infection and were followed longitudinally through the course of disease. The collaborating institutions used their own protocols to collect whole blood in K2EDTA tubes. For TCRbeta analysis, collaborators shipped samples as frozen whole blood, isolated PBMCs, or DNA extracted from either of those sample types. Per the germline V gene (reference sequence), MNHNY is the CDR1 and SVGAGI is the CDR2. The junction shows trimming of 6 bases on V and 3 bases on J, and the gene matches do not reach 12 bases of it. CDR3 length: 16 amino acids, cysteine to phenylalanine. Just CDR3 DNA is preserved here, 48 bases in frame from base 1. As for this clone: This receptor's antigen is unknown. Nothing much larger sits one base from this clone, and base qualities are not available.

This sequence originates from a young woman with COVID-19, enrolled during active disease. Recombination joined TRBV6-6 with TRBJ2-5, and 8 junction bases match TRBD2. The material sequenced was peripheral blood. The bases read TGTGCCAGCAGCTGGGGGGCGGGGGGCACAGAAGAGACCCAGTACTTC. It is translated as CASSWGAGGTEETQYF.